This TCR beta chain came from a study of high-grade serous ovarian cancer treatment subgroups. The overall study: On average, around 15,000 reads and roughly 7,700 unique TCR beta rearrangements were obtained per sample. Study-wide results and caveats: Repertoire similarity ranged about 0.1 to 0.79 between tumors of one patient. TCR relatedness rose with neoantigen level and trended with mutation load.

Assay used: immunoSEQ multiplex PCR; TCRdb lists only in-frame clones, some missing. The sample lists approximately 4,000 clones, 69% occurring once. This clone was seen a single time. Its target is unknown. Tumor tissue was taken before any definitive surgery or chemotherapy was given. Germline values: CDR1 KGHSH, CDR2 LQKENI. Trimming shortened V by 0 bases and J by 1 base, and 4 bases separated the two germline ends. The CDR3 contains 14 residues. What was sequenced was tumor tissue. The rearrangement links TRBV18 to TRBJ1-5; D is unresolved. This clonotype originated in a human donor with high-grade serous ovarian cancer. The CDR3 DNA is TGTGCCAGCTCACCACCGGGAAGCAATCAGCCCCAGCATTTT. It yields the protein CASSPPGSNQPQHF.